This TCR beta chain originates from a study of control samples from healthy donors and cancer patients (TCRdb year 2020). The CDR3 covers 17 residues, taking in both the cysteine and the phenylalanine. The read is trimmed to its CDR3 DNA, 51 bases read in frame from base 1. As encoded in the germline V gene, CDR1 is SGHAT while CDR2 is FQNNGV. Trimming takes 5 bases off V and 2 bases off J; junction bases not matched to a gene: 4. Libraries were built with the immunoSEQ multiplex PCR assay. TCRdb took this table from immuneACCESS and kept in-frame rearrangements with V and J called. Such tables lack part of the clones; where checked against another copy, unresolved V genes explain under half of the gap, and the rest is unexplained. Present in this sample are 60,000 to 95,000 clones, 75% to 90% of which were seen just once. Jointly, the top ten make up around 16% of the sample. Notes on this clone: Its antigen is currently not known. Qualities for individual bases were not recorded, and no much larger clone is one base off.

The rearrangement joined TRBV11-2 to TRBJ2-1, with 15 middle bases fitting TRBD2. The specimen sequenced was blood. The sequence was obtained from a man aged 50 to 60 in good health. In nucleotides, the sequence is TGTGCCAGCAGCCTCCGGACTAGCGGGAGGGCCTACAATGAGCAGTTCTTC. Its coded protein is CASSLRTSGRAYNEQFF.